Detailed here is one TCR beta chain. This clone came up a few times. Its antigen has not been determined. Base-call qualities are not available, and no considerably larger clone is one nucleotide away. Looking up the germline V gene yields CDR1 SGHVS and CDR2 FQNEAQ. V and J are truncated by 0 bases and 7 bases respectively, leaving an intervening sequence of 4 bases. Measured from the cysteine to the phenylalanine, the CDR3 is 13 residues long. The retained sequence is limited to the CDR3, 39 bases, with the frame set at the first base. The sample originates from a study of blood T cell repertoires in COVID-19 (dated by TCRdb to the early 2020s). A note on the overall study: Collaborator samples came from the United States, Italy and Spain and covered acute and convalescent phases of COVID-19. The material from the prospective study consisted of cDNA or gDNA derived from T cells, B-cell-depleted T cells, or PBMCs. Deeply sampled blood TCRbeta repertoires from subjects exposed to, actively infected with, or recovered from COVID-19 were included in the dataset. The repertoires were released in a freely available public database meant as a resource for research on the immune response to SARS-CoV-2. Samples came from the ongoing ImmuneRACE study (first 160 participants) plus 1,254 subjects from 6 global collaborators. Nearly every sample came with metadata listing a de-identified subject ID, COVID-19 status, age in years and sex. Where available, HLA class I and class II types were obtained from metadata supplied by the sample provider rather than from assay-based typing. Study-wide conclusions, independent of this receptor: How much clinical and demographic metadata was included differed by source and by participant, and the metadata was provided uncurated.

TCRbeta CDR3 regions were amplified from genomic DNA by means of the immunoSEQ Assay, a bias-controlled multiplex PCR. In the source study's methods: Nucleated cell counts per sample were estimated from amplification of reference gene primers within the assay. To quantify the absolute abundance of each unique TCRbeta CDR3 rearrangement, sequence reads were collapsed and filtered. Productive Simpson clonality was computed per sample as the square root of Simpson's diversity index over productive rearrangements. Entries here come from immuneACCESS through TCRdb and include only in-frame sequences with V and J called. Some clones fail to appear in such tables; in the studies checked, an unresolved V gene covers under half of the shortfall, and the cause of the remainder is unknown. The V and J calls and clone size come from that table; D and trimming were worked out from the DNA. The table for this sample lists roughly 160,000 clones; about 85% of them were counted only once. The top ten constitute approximately 0.99% of the sample.

The collaborating institutions used their own protocols to collect whole blood in K2EDTA tubes. For TCRbeta analysis, collaborators shipped samples as frozen whole blood, isolated PBMCs, or DNA extracted from either of those sample types. The source of this sequence is a man in his forties or fifties with acute or convalescent COVID-19. The material sequenced was peripheral blood. The chain joins TRBV7-8 to TRBJ1-6, with no confident D gene call. The DNA is as follows: TGTGCCAGCAGCTTAGCGACAAATTCACCCCTCCACTTT. It codes for CASSLATNSPLHF.